A selection of T cell receptor beta chains follows, all from one sample in a study of cytomegalovirus exposure and HLA in healthy donors. Repertoires were generated with immunoSEQ multiplex PCR, while TCRdb's copy carries only in-frame clones and drops some. The top ten hold about 6% of the sample, which has about 160,000 clones, about nine tenths seen once. Sequencing was carried out using PBMCs. Receptors originate from a woman aged 25 to 39 in good health and CMV-seronegative. The conserved cysteine and the conserved F or W are not part of the CDR3 here. The D gene is left open where the match is weak. Some rows have no size entry. The others give once, few or many, or a class for an expanded clone.

cdr3_aa clone_size d_call cdr3_length v_call
ASSLEGARTDTQY once TRBD1 13 TRBV7-6
ASRERQGFGNGYT - TRBD1 13 TRBV6-1
ASSDYIDRAGYGYT - TRBD1 14 TRBV6-1
ASRTGFGNQPQH - TRBD1 12 TRBV28
ASSLGRSQETQY - - 12 TRBV7-8
ASSGTSGGSDEF - TRBD2 12 TRBV19
ASSVGAAHPPDTQY - - 14 TRBV9
ASSRDHEQF - - 9 TRBV6-1
ASSLESNQPQH few - 11 TRBV27
ASSPVWGQGKKAF - TRBD1 13 TRBV6-5
ASSQVGGASLAGGNNEQF - TRBD2 18 TRBV4-3
ASTPGTRSNEQF - TRBD2 12 TRBV7-3
ASSLWGQNTDTQY - TRBD1 13 TRBV7-8
ASRAGTRYEQY - - 11 TRBV2
ASSQAEGSGYT - - 11 TRBV4-1
ASRQAGNHGYT once - 11 TRBV28
ASSPDGWGPQETQY - - 14 TRBV4-3
AISDVFVTSGIYEQF - TRBD2 15 TRBV10-3
ASSSGTGPGNTIY - TRBD1 13 TRBV5-8
ASSAHQRPDSGANVLT - - 16 TRBV9
ASSDPGGMNTEAF - TRBD1 13 TRBV9
ASSYLTSRETQY - TRBD2 12 TRBV6-5
ASSLARGSGSTDTQY - - 15 TRBV7-2
ASSPIRTGVGEQY once TRBD1 13 TRBV19
ASSYKGRFDNEQF - - 13 TRBV6-5
ASSHDSGNTIY - - 11 TRBV4-1
ASTPQTGTGAYEQY once TRBD1 14 TRBV19
ASSERRGRGDNSNQPQH - TRBD1 17 TRBV10-1
ASGTGGSSGYGYT - TRBD1 13 TRBV28
ASRGSGGGTDTGELF - TRBD2 15 TRBV2
ASSFGQEIYNEQF - TRBD1 13 TRBV5-4
SVELWGRGGDTEAF - - 14 TRBV29-1
ASSQGPLNTGELF - - 13 TRBV5-4
ASSVLGQGIQETQY - - 14 TRBV27
ASSLDIYGYT few - 10 TRBV5-5
ASSQDLTSPKNSPLH - - 15 TRBV4-3
ASSAGGRLMNTEAF - TRBD1 14 TRBV9
ASSKGAGAGPDTQY - TRBD2 14 TRBV7-8
ASSRDASWQPQH - - 12 TRBV2
ASSEARDFMNTEAF - - 14 TRBV6-1
ASSPGGGNQPQH - - 12 TRBV7-9
ASSLDIGNGYT - - 11 TRBV11-2
ASSLVGGNTEAF - - 12 TRBV7-8
ASSSLSGLDTQY - - 12 TRBV6-1
ASSLSSTNEKLF - - 12 TRBV18
ASSPAATYEQY - - 11 TRBV18
ASSIGVLKPQH - - 11 TRBV19
ASSPTGDEAF - TRBD1 10 TRBV28
ASSAGQGLSYEQY - TRBD1 13 TRBV7-6
ASSLADGGAPGELF - TRBD2 14 TRBV7-8
ASSDRADKFYNEQF - - 14 TRBV6-4
ASSPQGAATEAF few TRBD1 12 TRBV6-6
ASGSVGNTIY - - 10 TRBV28
ASSLGTEPDTQY - - 12 TRBV28